The sample holds a few counts of the clone carrying this T cell receptor beta chain. These data come from a study of T cells in Graves' hyperthyroidism and ophthalmopathy. The CDR3 is made up of 15 amino acids. Germline values: CDR1 SGHRS, CDR2 YFSETQ. V lost 0 bases to trimming and J lost 2 bases, with 9 bases between them. RNA transcripts provided the source from which TCR beta CDR3 regions were amplified. The study used the HTBI primer set for a first-round RT-PCR of the TCR CDR3. TCRdb reprocessed the multiplex PCR reads with MiXCR, giving one entry per CDR3 protein. The table lists about 350,000 distinct CDR3 sequences, over 11% of them singletons, with around 25% in the top ten. The study excluded patients with uncontrolled infection, other autoimmune disease, pregnancy or lactation.

The rearrangement joins TRBV5-1 to TRBJ1-3; the D gene is possibly TRBD1 (5 bases). This clonotype was obtained from a woman between 25 and 40 years old with Graves' hyperthyroidism. Sequencing input: blood. The CDR3: CASSLVAGPGNTIYF. The DNA for the CDR3 is TGCGCCAGCAGCTTGGTGGCGGGACCTGGAAACACCATATATTTT.